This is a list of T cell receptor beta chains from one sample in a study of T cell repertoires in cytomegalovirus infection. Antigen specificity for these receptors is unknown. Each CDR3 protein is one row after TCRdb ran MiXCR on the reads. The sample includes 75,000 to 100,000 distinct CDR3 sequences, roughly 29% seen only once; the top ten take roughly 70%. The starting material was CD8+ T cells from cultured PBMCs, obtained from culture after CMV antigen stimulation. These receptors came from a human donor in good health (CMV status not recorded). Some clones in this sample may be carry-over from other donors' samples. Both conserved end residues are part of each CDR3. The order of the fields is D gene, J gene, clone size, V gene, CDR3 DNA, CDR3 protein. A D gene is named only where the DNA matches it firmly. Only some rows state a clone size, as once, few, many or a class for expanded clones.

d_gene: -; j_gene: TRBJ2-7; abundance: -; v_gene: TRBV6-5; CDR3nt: TGTGCCAGCAGTTACATCGGGTACGAGCAGTACTTC; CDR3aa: CASSYIGYEQYF
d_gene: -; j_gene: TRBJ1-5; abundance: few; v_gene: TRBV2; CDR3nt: TGTGCCAGCAGTGAATCAACCTACGGCAATCAGCCCCAGCATTTT; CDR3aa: CASSESTYGNQPQHF
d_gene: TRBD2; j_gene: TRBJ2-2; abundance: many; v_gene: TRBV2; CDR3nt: TGTGCCAGCGGGGGGGATAACACCGGGGAGCTGTTTTTT; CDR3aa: CASGGDNTGELFF
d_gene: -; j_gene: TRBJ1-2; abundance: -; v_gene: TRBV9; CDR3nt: TGTGCCAGCAGCGTAGACCTGGGGGCGAATGGCTACACCTTC; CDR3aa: CASSVDLGANGYTF
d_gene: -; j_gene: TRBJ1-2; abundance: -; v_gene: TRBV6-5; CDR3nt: TGTGCCAGCAGTTACTCGGACAGTAACTATGGCTACACCTTC; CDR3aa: CASSYSDSNYGYTF
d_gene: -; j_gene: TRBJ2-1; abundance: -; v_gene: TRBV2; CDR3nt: TGTGCCATCGTCCACAGGAGCTCCTACAATGAGCAGTTCTTC; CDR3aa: CAIVHRSSYNEQFF
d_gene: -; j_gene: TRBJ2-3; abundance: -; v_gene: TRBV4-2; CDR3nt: TGTGCCAGCAGCCAAGGGGGGCCCAATACGCAGTATTTT; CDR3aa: CASSQGGPNTQYF
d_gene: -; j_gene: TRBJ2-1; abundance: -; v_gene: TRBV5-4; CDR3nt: TGTGCCAGCAGCTTTCAAGGGGCGGATGAGCAGTTCTTC; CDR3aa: CASSFQGADEQFF
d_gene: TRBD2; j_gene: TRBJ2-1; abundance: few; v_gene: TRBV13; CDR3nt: TGTGCCAGCAGCTACGGGGTAGCGGGGTACAATGAGCAGTTCTTC; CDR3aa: CASSYGVAGYNEQFF
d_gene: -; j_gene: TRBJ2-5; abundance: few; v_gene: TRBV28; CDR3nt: TGTGCCAGCAGTCGGCCTGTGGGGCAAGAGACCCAGTACTTC; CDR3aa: CASSRPVGQETQYF
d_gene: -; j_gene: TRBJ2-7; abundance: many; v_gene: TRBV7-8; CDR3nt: TGTGCCAGCAGCTTAGACGGGGTCGAGCAGTACTTC; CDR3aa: CASSLDGVEQYF
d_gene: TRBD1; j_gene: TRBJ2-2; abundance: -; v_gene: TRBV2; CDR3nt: TGTGCCAGCAGAGCCGGGACAGGGACGAACACCGGGGAGCTGTTTTTT; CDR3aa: CASRAGTGTNTGELFF
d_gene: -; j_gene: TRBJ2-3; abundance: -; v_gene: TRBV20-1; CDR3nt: TGCAGTGCTAGAGATGGGGTTGGGACAGATACGCAGTATTTT; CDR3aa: CSARDGVGTDTQYF
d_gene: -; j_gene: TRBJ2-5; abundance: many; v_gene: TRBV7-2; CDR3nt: TGTGCCAGCAGCAAACCCGTGGCAGCGAAGGGGACCCAGTACTTC; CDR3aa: CASSKPVAAKGTQYF
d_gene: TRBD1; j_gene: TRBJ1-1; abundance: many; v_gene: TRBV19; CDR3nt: TGTGCCAGTAGTTCCGACAGGGGGAACACTGAAGCTTTCTTT; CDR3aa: CASSSDRGNTEAFF
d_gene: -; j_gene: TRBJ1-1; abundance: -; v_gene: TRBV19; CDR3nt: TGTGCCAGTAGTTCGCTCGTGAACACTGAAGCTTTCTTT; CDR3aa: CASSSLVNTEAFF
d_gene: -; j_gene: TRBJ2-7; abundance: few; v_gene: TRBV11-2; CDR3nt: TGTGCCAGCAGCTTAATGGACACCCTTGATTGGGGGCAGTACTTC; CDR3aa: CASSLMDTLDWGQYF
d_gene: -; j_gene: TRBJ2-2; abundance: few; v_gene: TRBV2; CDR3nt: TGTGCCAGCAGGGTCGGACAAGGCGGGGAGCTGTTTTTT; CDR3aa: CASRVGQGGELFF
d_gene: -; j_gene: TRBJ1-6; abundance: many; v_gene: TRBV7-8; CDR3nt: TGTGCCAGCAGCTTGGAGGATTCACCCCTCCACTTT; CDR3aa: CASSLEDSPLHF
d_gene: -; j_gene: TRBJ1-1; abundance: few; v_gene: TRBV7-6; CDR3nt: TGTGCCAGCAGCTGGCCGGGACTATCGTCTGGGGCTTTCTTT; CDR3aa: CASSWPGLSSGAFF
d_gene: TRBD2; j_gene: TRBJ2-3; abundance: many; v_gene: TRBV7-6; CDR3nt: TGTGCCAGCAGTCACCCTAGCGGGGGCCTGGGAGATACGCAGTATTTT; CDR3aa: CASSHPSGGLGDTQYF
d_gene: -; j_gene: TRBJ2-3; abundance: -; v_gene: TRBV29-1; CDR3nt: TGCAGCGTTGACCGGGGCGGCACAGATACGCAGTATTTT; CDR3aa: CSVDRGGTDTQYF
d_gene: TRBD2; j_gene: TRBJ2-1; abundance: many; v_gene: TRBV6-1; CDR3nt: TGTGCCAGCAGTCGCGGCGGGGGGCCGAGCTCCTACAATGAGCAGTTCTTC; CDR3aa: CASSRGGGPSSYNEQFF
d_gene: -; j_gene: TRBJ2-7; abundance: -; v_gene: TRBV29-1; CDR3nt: TGCAGCGGACAGGGAGCGGGGTACGAGCAGTACTTC; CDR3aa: CSGQGAGYEQYF
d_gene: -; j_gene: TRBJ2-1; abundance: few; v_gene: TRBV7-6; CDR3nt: TGTGCCAGCAGCTTAGGTTTCAGGGAGGTACCCTACAATGAGCAGTTCTTC; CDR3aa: CASSLGFREVPYNEQFF
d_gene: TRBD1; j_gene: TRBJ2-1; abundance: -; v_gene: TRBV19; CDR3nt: TGTGCCAGTAGTTGGGGACAGGGGAGCAATGAGCAGTTCTTC; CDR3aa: CASSWGQGSNEQFF